This TCR beta chain was captured in a study of T cell changes during pregnancy in multiple sclerosis. Clones were read by immunoSEQ multiplex PCR, and TCRdb kept only the in-frame ones, dropping some. The sample holds just over 60,000 clones, 92% seen once. This CDR3 spans 15 amino acids. In germline, CDR1 is SGHVS, CDR2 FQNEAQ. Trimming took 5 bases from V and 3 from J, leaving 14 bases between them. The clonotype originates from a female donor in good health, enrolled as a control in a pregnancy study. J is TRBJ1-5 and V is TRBV7-8; the D gene is possibly TRBD1 (5 bases). The sample was peripheral blood, taken in the second trimester of pregnancy. Here the CDR3 reads CASSPKDTHNQPQHF. DNA for the CDR3: TGTGCCAGCAGCCCGAAGGACACGCACAATCAGCCCCAGCATTTT.